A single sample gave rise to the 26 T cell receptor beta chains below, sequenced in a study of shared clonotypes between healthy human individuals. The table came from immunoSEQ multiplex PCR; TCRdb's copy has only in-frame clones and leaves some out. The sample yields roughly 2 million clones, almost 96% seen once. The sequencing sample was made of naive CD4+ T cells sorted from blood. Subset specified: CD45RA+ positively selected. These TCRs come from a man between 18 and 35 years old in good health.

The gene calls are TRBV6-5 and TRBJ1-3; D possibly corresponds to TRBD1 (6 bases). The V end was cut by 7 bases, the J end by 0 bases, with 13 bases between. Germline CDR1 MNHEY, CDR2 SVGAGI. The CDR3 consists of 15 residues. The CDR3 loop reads CASKVDSISGNTIYF. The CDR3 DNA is TGTGCCAGCAAGGTGGACAGCATCTCTGGAAACACCATATATTTT.

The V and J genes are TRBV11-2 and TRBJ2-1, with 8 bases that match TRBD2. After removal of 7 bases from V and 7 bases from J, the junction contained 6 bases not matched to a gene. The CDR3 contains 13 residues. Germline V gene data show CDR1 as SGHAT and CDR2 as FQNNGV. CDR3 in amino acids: CASTRGVSNEQFF. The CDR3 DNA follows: TGTGCCAGCACGCGGGGGGTTAGTAATGAGCAGTTCTTC.

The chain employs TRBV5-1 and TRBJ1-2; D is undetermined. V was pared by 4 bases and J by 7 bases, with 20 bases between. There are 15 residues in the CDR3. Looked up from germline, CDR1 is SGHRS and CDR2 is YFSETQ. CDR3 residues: CASSPWTASGGGYTF. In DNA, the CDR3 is TGCGCCAGCAGCCCATGGACGGCCTCTGGTGGTGGCTACACCTTC.

The CDR3 region has the DNA TGTGCCAGCAGTGAGGTTGCCCACTATGGCTACACCTTC. The encoded protein is CASSEVAHYGYTF. The V call is TRBV6-1, the J call TRBJ1-2; D is unresolved. This CDR3 has 13 residues. CDR1 is MNHNS and CDR2 is SASEGT in the germline V gene. Trimming stripped 3 bases from V and 3 bases from J, with 8 bases between.

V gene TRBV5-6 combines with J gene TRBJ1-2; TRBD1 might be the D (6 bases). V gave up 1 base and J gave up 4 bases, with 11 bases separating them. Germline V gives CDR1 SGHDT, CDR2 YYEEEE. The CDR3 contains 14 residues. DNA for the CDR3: TGTGCCAGCAGCTTGTTTCGGGGGGCCTATGGCTACACCTTC. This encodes CASSLFRGAYGYTF.

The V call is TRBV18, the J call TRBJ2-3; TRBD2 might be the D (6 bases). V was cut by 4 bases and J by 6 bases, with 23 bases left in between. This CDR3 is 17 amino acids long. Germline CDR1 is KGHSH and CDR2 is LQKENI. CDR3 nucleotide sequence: TGTGCCAGCTCACGACGAATAGGGGCGGGGACCTGGGATACGCAGTATTTT. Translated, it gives CASSRRIGAGTWDTQYF.

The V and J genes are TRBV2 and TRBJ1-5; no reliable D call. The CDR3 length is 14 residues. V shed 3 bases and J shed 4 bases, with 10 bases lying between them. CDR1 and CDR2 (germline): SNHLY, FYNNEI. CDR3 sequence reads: CASSEVRQNQPQHF. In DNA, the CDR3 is TGTGCCAGCAGTGAGGTTAGGCAGAATCAGCCCCAGCATTTT. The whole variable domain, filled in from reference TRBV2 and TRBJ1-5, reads EPEVTQTPSHQVTQMGQEVILRCVPISNHLYFYWYRQILGQKVEFLVSFYNNEISEKSEIFDDQFSVERPDGSNFTLKIRSTKLEDSAMYFCASSEVRQNQPQHFGDGTRLSIL.

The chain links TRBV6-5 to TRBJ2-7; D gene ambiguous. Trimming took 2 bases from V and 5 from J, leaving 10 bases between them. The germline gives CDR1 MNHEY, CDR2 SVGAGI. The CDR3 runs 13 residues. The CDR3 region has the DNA TGTGCCAGCAGTTACGCCCTAAGTGACGAGCAGTACTTC. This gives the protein CASSYALSDEQYF.

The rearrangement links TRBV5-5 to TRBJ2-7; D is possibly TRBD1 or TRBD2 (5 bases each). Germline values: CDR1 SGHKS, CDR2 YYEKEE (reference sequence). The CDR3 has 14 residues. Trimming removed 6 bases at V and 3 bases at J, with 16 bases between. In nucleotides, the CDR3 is TGTGCCAGCACCCCGGGTGGGGGAGTCTACGAGCAGTACTTC. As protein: CASTPGGGVYEQYF.

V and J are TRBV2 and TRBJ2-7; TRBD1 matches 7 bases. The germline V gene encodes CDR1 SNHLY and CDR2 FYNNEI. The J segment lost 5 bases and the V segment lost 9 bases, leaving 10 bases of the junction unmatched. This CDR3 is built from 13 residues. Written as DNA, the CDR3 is TGTGCCAGTCGATACAGGGGCAGCGACGAGCAGTACTTC. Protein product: CASRYRGSDEQYF.

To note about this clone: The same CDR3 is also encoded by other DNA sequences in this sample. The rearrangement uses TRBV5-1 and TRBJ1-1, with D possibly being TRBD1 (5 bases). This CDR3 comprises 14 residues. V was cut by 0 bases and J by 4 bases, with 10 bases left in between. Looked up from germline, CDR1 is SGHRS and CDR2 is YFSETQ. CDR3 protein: CASSLEGEGTEAFF. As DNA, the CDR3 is TGCGCCAGCAGCTTGGAAGGGGAGGGCACTGAAGCTTTCTTT.

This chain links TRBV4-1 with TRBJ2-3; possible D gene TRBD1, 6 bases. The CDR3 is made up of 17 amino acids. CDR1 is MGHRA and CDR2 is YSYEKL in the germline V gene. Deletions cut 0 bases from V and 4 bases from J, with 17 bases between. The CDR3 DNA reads TGCGCCAGCAGCCAAGAAGGTGGAAGGGGGAAATCAGATACGCAGTATTTT. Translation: CASSQEGGRGKSDTQYF.

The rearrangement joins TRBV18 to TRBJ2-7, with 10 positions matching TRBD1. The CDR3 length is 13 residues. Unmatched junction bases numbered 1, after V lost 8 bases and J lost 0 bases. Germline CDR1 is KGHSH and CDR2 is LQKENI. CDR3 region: CASRDRGSYEQYF. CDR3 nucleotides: TGTGCCAGCCGGGACAGGGGCTCCTACGAGCAGTACTTC.

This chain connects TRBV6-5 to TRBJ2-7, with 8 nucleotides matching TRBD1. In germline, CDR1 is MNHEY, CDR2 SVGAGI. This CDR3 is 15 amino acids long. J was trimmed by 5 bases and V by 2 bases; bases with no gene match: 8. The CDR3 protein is CASSYGRQGKHEQYF. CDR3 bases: TGTGCCAGCAGTTACGGTCGACAGGGGAAACACGAGCAGTACTTC.

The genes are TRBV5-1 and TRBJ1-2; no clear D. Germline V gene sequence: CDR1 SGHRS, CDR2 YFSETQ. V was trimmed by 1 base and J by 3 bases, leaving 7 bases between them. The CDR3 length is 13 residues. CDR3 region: CASSLNGDYGYTF. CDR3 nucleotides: TGCGCCAGCAGCTTGAATGGGGACTATGGCTACACCTTC. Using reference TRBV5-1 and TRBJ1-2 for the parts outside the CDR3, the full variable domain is KAGVTQTPRYLIKTRGQQVTLSCSPISGHRSVSWYQQTPGQGLQFLFEYFSETQRNKGNFPGRFSGRQFSNSRSEMNVSTLELGDSALYLCASSLNGDYGYTFGSGTRLTVV.

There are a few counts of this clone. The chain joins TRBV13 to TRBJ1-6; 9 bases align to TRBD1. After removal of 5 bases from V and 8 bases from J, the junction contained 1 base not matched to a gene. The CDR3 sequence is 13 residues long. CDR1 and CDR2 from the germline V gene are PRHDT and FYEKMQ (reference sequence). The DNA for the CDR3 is TGTGCCAGCAGCCGGGACAGGGATTCACCCCTCCACTTT. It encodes CASSRDRDSPLHF.

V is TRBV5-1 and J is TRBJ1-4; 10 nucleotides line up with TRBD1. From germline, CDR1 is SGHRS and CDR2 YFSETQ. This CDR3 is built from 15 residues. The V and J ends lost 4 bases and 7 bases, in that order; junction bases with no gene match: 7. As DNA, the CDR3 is TGCGCCAGCAGCCGCGGGACAGGGGATAGTGAAAAACTGTTTTTT. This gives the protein CASSRGTGDSEKLFF.

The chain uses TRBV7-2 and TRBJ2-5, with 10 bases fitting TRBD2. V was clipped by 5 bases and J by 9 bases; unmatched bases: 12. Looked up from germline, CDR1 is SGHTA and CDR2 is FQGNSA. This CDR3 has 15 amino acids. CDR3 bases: TGTGCCAGCAGCCGCGCGGGACTAGCGATAGTTGCCCAGTACTTC. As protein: CASSRAGLAIVAQYF.

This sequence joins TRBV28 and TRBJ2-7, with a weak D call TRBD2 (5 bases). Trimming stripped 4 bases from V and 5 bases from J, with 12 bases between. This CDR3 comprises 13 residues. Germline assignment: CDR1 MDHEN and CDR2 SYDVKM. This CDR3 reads CASSSTSGNEQYF. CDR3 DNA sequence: TGTGCCAGCAGTTCCACCTCGGGAAACGAGCAGTACTTC.

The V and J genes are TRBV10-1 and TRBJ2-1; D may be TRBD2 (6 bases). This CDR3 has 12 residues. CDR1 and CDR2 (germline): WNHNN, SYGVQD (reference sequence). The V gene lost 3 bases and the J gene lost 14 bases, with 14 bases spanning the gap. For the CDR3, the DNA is TGCGCCAGCAGTGACGGGCTAGCGAGAAAGTTCTTC. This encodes CASSDGLARKFF.

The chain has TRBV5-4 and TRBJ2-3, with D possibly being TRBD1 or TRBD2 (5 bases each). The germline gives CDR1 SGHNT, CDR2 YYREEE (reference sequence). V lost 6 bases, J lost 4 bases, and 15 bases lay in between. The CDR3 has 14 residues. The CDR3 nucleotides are TGTGCCAGCAACAACCGGGACCAGGCAGATACGCAGTATTTT. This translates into CASNNRDQADTQYF.

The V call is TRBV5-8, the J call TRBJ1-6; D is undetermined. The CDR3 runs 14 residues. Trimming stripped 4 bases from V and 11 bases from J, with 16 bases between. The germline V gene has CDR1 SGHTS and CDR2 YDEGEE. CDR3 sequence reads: CASSTRTQVPPLHF. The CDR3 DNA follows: TGTGCCAGCAGCACTCGAACCCAGGTCCCACCCCTCCACTTT.

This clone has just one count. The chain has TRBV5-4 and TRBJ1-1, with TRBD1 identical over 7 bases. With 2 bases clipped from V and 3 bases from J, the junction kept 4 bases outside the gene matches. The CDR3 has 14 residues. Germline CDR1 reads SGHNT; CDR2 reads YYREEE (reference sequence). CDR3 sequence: CASSLSGGDTEAFF. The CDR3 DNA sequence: TGTGCCAGCAGCTTATCAGGGGGGGACACTGAAGCTTTCTTT.

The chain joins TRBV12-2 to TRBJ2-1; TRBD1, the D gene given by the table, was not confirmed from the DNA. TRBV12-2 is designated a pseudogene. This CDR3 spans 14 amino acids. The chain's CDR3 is CASRKDNRYNEQFF. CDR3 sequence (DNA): TGTGCAAGTCGCAAGGACAATCGATACAATGAGCAGTTCTTC.

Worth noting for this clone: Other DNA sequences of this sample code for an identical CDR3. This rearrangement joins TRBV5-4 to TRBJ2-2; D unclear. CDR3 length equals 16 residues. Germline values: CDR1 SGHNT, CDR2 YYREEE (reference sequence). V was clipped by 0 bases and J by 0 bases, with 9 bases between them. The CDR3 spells CASSLAGRANTGELFF. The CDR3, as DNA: TGTGCCAGCAGCTTGGCCGGACGGGCGAACACCGGGGAGCTGTTTTTT. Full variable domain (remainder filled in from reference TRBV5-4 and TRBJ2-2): ETGVTQSPTHLIKTRGQQVTLRCSSQSGHNTVSWYQQALGQGPQFIFQYYREEENGRGNFPPRFSGLQFPNYSSELNVNALELDDSALYLCASSLAGRANTGELFFGEGSRLTVL.

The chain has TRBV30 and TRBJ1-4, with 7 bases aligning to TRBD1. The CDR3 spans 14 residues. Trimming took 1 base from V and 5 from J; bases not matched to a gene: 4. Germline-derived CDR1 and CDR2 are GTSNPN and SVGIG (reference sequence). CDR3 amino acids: CAWSEGQPNEKLFF. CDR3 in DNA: TGTGCCTGGAGTGAGGGACAGCCGAATGAAAAACTGTTTTTT.